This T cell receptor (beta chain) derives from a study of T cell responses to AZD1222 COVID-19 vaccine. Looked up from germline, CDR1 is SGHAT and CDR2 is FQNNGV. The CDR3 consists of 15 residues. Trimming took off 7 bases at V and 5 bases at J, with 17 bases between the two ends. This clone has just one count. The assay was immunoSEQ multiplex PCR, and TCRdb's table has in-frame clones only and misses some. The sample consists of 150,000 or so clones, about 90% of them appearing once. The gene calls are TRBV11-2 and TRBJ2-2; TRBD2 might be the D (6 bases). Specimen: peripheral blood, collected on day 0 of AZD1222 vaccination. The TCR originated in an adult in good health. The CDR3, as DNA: TGTGCCAGCACTTTAGACTGGAGGGAGACCGGGGAGCTGTTTTTT. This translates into CASTLDWRETGELFF. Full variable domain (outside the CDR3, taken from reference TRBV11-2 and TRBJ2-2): EAGVAQSPRYKIIEKRQSVAFWCNPISGHATLYWYQQILGQGPKLLIQFQNNGVVDDSQLPKDRFSAERLKGVDSTLKIQPAKLEDSAVYLCASTLDWRETGELFFGEGSRLTVL.